Listed here are 25 T cell receptor beta chains from one sample, sequenced in a study of CD8 T cells in ankylosing spondylitis. TCRdb fed the 5' RACE reads into MiXCR, producing one record per CDR3 protein. The data contain 150,000 to 200,000 distinct CDR3 sequences, 18% of them seen just once; the ten biggest clones take up 4.3%. Sequenced: blood, either unsorted or a sorted T cell fraction (not recorded which). These receptors were collected from a male donor aged 10-29 years with ankylosing spondylitis or in good health (not recorded which).

The sample holds many counts of this clonotype. The V and J genes are TRBV25-1 and TRBJ2-2; D unresolved. From germline, CDR1 is MGHDK and CDR2 SYGVNS. Trimming cost V 9 bases and J 4 bases, with 9 bases left between them. The CDR3 sequence is 12 residues long. The CDR3, as DNA: TGTGCCAGTTCGTTCCCCACCGGGGAGCTGTTTTTT. This encodes CASSFPTGELFF.

This clonotype was counted at least ten times. The J gene is TRBJ2-7, the V gene TRBV10-1, with D hard to call. Trimming took off 8 bases at V and 6 bases at J, with 8 bases between the two ends. CDR1 is WNHNN, CDR2 SYGVQD, per germline (reference sequence). The CDR3 consists of 10 residues. The CDR3 protein is CASVVVEQYV. CDR3 nucleotide sequence: TGCGCCAGCGTAGTTGTCGAGCAGTACGTC.

This clonotype was seen repeatedly, ten times or more. The chain uses TRBV28 and TRBJ2-1; 10 bases are a match to TRBD1. CDR3 length: 15 amino acids. The J segment lost 6 bases and the V segment lost 8 bases, leaving 10 bases of the junction unmatched. Germline V gene data show CDR1 as MDHEN and CDR2 as SYDVKM. In DNA, the CDR3 is TGTGCCAGCGCCTCTCCGGGACAGGGGTCCAATGAGCAGTTCTTC. Translating gives CASASPGQGSNEQFF.

This clonotype was picked up many times. The rearrangement uses TRBV19 and TRBJ2-1; 14 nucleotides match TRBD2. The CDR3 contains 18 residues. Trimming cost V 3 bases and J 9 bases; bases outside gene matches: 13. Germline-derived CDR1 and CDR2 are LNHDA and SQIVND (reference sequence). The DNA of the CDR3 is TGTGCCAGTAGTATGACCACCGGGACTAGCGGGAGTTCGTCTGAGCAGTTCTTC. Encoded protein: CASSMTTGTSGSSSEQFF.

This clonotype appeared many times. The chain has TRBV6-4 and TRBJ2-3; D perhaps matches TRBD2 (5 bases). Per the germline V gene, CDR1 is MRHNA and CDR2 is SNTAGT. Between the trimmed V and J ends, which lost 3 bases and 2 bases, there was a span of 21 bases. The CDR3 sequence is 18 residues long. CDR3: CASSDGELPNDFTDTQYF. DNA of the CDR3: TGTGCCAGCAGTGATGGGGAGCTGCCGAACGATTTCACAGATACGCAGTATTTT.

This clonotype appeared many times. J is TRBJ2-4 and V is TRBV20-1; 10 nucleotides agree with TRBD1. The germline V gene encodes CDR1 DFQATT and CDR2 SNEGSKA (reference sequence). The CDR3 totals 14 residues. Germline trimming cut 3 bases from V and 7 bases from J; bases unmatched to any gene: 6. The CDR3 spells CSASLEDRGNIQYF. The CDR3 region has the DNA TGCAGTGCTAGTCTCGAGGACAGGGGGAACATTCAGTACTTC.

Ten or more counts support this clonotype. This rearrangement joins TRBV5-1 to TRBJ2-2, with 13 bases fitting TRBD2. Unmatched junction bases numbered 7, after V lost 4 bases and J lost 7 bases. The CDR3 is made up of 16 amino acids. Germline V gene lookup returns CDR1 SGHRS and CDR2 YFSETQ. The CDR3 DNA follows: TGCGCCAGCAGCCCCCCGGGACTAGCGGGACTCGGGGAGCTGTTTTTT. Translated: CASSPPGLAGLGELFF.

This clonotype has a count of ten or more. V usage is TRBV10-3 and J usage is TRBJ1-2; 10 bases agree with TRBD1. The V segment lost 6 bases and the J segment 3 bases; nucleotides outside the gene matches: 4. The CDR3 contains 14 residues. The germline CDR1 and CDR2 sequences are ENHRY and SYGVKD. Written as DNA, the CDR3 is TGTGCCATCAGACGGACAGGGGGGGACTATGGCTACACCTTC. Amino acid sequence: CAIRRTGGDYGYTF.

This clonotype came up a few times. This may be a read error, as it is one base from a much larger clone. The rearrangement links TRBV6-5 to TRBJ1-2, with D perhaps TRBD1 (6 bases). Germline V gene sequence: CDR1 MNHEY, CDR2 SVGAGI. The CDR3 is made up of 14 amino acids. The CDR3 bases are TGTGCCAGCAGTTACCTGACAGGCATGGATGGCTACCCCTTC. This translates into CASSYLTGMDGYPF.

This clonotype was recorded at least ten times. The chain joins TRBV24-1 to TRBJ2-1, with TRBD1 matching over 7 bases. V lost 2 bases to trimming and J lost 7 bases; unmatched junction nucleotides: 4. Germline V gives CDR1 KGHDR, CDR2 SFDVKD. CDR3 length equals 14 residues. CDR3 loop: CATSDSLDRNEQFF. CDR3 bases: TGTGCCACCAGTGATTCTCTGGACAGGAATGAGCAGTTCTTC.

In this sample, this clonotype turned up many times. The CDR3 sequence is CASFPYHRTINQPQHF. The CDR3 DNA sequence: TGTGCCAGCTTTCCCTACCATCGGACGATCAATCAGCCCCAGCATTTT. V gene TRBV6-6 combines with J gene TRBJ1-5; D gene unclear. This CDR3 region has 16 residues. The V and J ends lost 8 bases and 3 bases respectively, with 20 bases between them. The germline V gene encodes CDR1 MNHNY and CDR2 SVGAGI (reference sequence).

This clonotype was detected many times. The gene calls are TRBV20-1 and TRBJ1-5; tentatively, D is TRBD1 (6 bases). Germline V lookup: CDR1 DFQATT, CDR2 SNEGSKA (reference sequence). V dropped 6 bases and J dropped 2 bases, with 20 bases sitting between them. There are 16 residues in the CDR3. This CDR3 is CSAILGGLEGNQPQHF. As DNA, the CDR3 is TGCAGTGCCATCTTGGGGGGGCTTGAGGGCAATCAGCCCCAGCATTTT.

The chain joins TRBV20-1 to TRBJ1-5, with 9 bases fitting TRBD1. V dropped 3 bases and J dropped 6; count of bases not matched to a gene: 6. Germline-derived CDR1 and CDR2 are DFQATT and SNEGSKA (reference sequence). There are 14 residues in the CDR3. The CDR3 nucleotides are TGCAGTGCTAGTGGGGGACAGGGTTTTCAGCCCCAGCATTTT. Translated, it gives CSASGGQGFQPQHF.

In this sample, this clonotype turned up a few times. The chain uses TRBV20-1 and TRBJ1-1; possible D gene TRBD1, 5 bases. Trimming took off 2 bases at V and 0 bases at J, with 7 bases between the two ends. The CDR3 covers 13 residues. The germline V gene has CDR1 DFQATT and CDR2 SNEGSKA (reference sequence). CDR3 sequence (DNA): TGCAGTGCTAGACTGGGACTGAACACTGAAGCTTTCTTT. Amino acid sequence: CSARLGLNTEAFF.

The gene calls are TRBV6-2 or TRBV6-3 and TRBJ2-1; TRBD2 agrees at 8 bases. The germline V gene encodes CDR1 MNHEY and CDR2 SVGEGT. There are 15 residues in the CDR3. V shed 6 bases, J shed 4 bases, and the junction held 8 bases outside the gene matches. For the CDR3, the DNA is TGTGCCAGCAGACAAGCGGGAGAAAATTACAATGAGCAGTTCTTC. It encodes CASRQAGENYNEQFF.

This rearrangement joins TRBV15 to TRBJ2-1, with D maybe TRBD2 (6 bases). The CDR3 has 12 residues. V lost 2 bases to trimming and J lost 10 bases, with 9 bases between them. CDR1 and CDR2 from the germline V gene are LNHNV and YYDKDF (reference sequence). The CDR3 bases are TGTGCCACCAGCAGAACCCTAGCGGAGCAGTTCTTC. It encodes CATSRTLAEQFF.

This chain uses TRBV30 with TRBJ2-7; 13 bases are shared with TRBD2. V shed 2 bases and J 3 bases; nucleotides not matched to a gene: 22. This CDR3 region has 21 residues. Germline V gives CDR1 GTSNPN, CDR2 SVGIG (reference sequence). This chain's CDR3 is CAWSRGSAVLAGGLYRYEQYF. CDR3 DNA: TGTGCCTGGAGTAGGGGTTCGGCTGTACTAGCGGGAGGGCTGTATCGCTACGAGCAGTACTTC.

The chain couples TRBV7-6 to TRBJ2-1; D gene uncertain. The V end lost 0 bases, the J end lost 4 bases, and 7 bases lay between the germline ends. Germline values: CDR1 SGHVS, CDR2 FNYEAQ. This CDR3 is 14 amino acids long. In nucleotides, the CDR3 is TGTGCCAGCAGCTTAGCGGCGGATTACAATGAGCAGTTCTTC. Its translation: CASSLAADYNEQFF. The variable domain in full, with the rest retrieved from reference TRBV7-6 and TRBJ2-1, is GAGVSQSPRYKVTKRGQDVALRCDPISGHVSLYWYRQALGQGPEFLTYFNYEAQQDKSGLPNDRFSAERPEGSISTLTIQRTEQRDSAMYRCASSLAADYNEQFFGPGTRLTVL.

V and J are TRBV28 and TRBJ2-6; no reliable D call. In germline, CDR1 is MDHEN, CDR2 SYDVKM. Deletions cut 3 bases from V and 0 bases from J, with 6 bases between. The CDR3 sequence is 15 residues long. CDR3: CASSFLNSGANVLTF. The CDR3 DNA sequence: TGTGCCAGCAGTTTCCTGAACTCTGGGGCCAACGTCCTGACTTTC.

This clonotype came up many times. The chain combines TRBV5-1 with TRBJ2-1; TRBD1 matches at 8 bases. Germline V CDR1 and CDR2: SGHRS, YFSETQ. Trimming removed 5 bases from V and 1 base from J; junction bases left unmatched: 5. The length of the CDR3 is 15 residues. The CDR3 bases are TGCGCCAGCAGTCAACAGGGGGAATCCTACAATGAGCAGTTCTTC. This codes for CASSQQGESYNEQFF.

Many counts were recorded for this clonotype. For the CDR3, the DNA is TGTGCCAGCAGCTCCCCCGAGGCGGTGGGGGACGACAATGAGCAGTTCTTC. Translation: CASSSPEAVGDDNEQFF. The rearrangement joins TRBV7-9 to TRBJ2-1; possibly TRBD1 or TRBD2 for D (5 bases each). The germline gives CDR1 SEHNR, CDR2 FQNEAQ (reference sequence). The CDR3 extends over 17 amino acids. V was trimmed by 4 bases and J by 5 bases, leaving 21 bases between them.

In this sample, this clonotype turned up once. The rearrangement joins TRBV6-6 to TRBJ2-3; D might be TRBD1 (5 bases). This CDR3 is built from 14 residues. V was clipped by 6 bases and J by 6 bases, with 16 bases between them. Germline V CDR1 and CDR2: MNHNY, SVGAGI (reference sequence). CDR3 nucleotide sequence: TGTGCCAGCAGGGTGATAGGACAATCCGATACGCAGTATTTT. It is translated as CASRVIGQSDTQYF.

This rearrangement joins TRBV12-3 or TRBV12-4 to TRBJ1-2; D is unresolved. The CDR3 covers 15 residues. The germline V and J ends were trimmed by 4 bases and 2 bases, with 14 bases remaining between them. The CDR3 loop is CASSSSIEGNYGYTF. The CDR3 region has the DNA TGTGCCAGCAGTTCCTCAATTGAGGGCAACTATGGCTACACCTTC.

The sample holds many counts of this clonotype. The V call is TRBV7-7, the J call TRBJ2-1; TRBD1 matches 9 bases. The V and J ends lost 5 bases and 9 bases, in that order; junction bases with no gene match: 11. Germline CDR1 is SSHAT and CDR2 is FNYEAQ (reference sequence). The CDR3 extends over 15 amino acids. The CDR3 DNA sequence: TGTGCCAGCAGCATAACCGGGACAGGGATAGGTGAGCAGTTCTTC. Its translation is CASSITGTGIGEQFF.

This clonotype has ten or more counts. The V call is TRBV27, the J call TRBJ2-1; D is uncertain. The germline V gene encodes CDR1 MNHEY and CDR2 SMNVEV (reference sequence). The CDR3 has 14 amino acids. Trimming stripped 3 bases from V and 3 bases from J, with 9 bases between. The CDR3 loop is CASSFSPNYNEQFF. Written as DNA, the CDR3 is TGTGCCAGCAGTTTTTCCCCAAACTACAATGAGCAGTTCTTC.